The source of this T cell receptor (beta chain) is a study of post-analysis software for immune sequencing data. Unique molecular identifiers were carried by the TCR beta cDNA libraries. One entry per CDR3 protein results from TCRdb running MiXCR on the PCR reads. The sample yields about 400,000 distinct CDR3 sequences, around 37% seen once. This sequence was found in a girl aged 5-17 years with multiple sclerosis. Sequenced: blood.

DNA of the CDR3: TGTGCCAGCAGTTACGTGGGGTACAATGAGCAGTTCTTC. This sequence encodes CASSYVGYNEQFF. The V call is TRBV6-2 or TRBV6-3, the J call TRBJ2-1; D unclear. The CDR3 has 13 residues. Trimming took off 2 bases at V and 4 bases at J, with 6 bases between the two ends. CDR1 MNHEY and CDR2 SVGEGT come from the germline V gene.